This T cell receptor (beta chain) was captured by sequencing in a study of vaccination and CD4 T cells after COVID-19. The study, taken as a whole, reports: Spike mono-reactivity was evident in 304 of the 307 vaccine-specific clones derived from convalescent patients.

The Oncomine TCR Beta short-read assay was applied to DNA of cultured CD4+ T cells. DNA came from CD4+ T cells after culture. TCRdb fed the PCR reads into MiXCR, producing one record per CDR3 protein. The sample shows under 30,000 distinct CDR3 sequences, around two thirds of them seen only once. Treatment described: roughly 10-day PBMC culture with coronavirus spike peptide pools or control peptides (ViraFEST assay). In its sample, this clonotype was seen a few times. Its antigen remains unknown. This CDR3 spans 14 amino acids. Germline CDR1 is MNHEY and CDR2 is SVGAGI. V was shortened by 2 bases and J by 0 bases, with 7 bases between the two germline ends.

Here the sequenced sample was CD4+ T cells from blood, cultured in vitro, taken after SARS-CoV-2 vaccination. The genes are TRBV6-5 and TRBJ2-5; a weak D match, TRBD2 (6 bases). The TCR sequence derives from a human donor who received a COVID-19 vaccine. The CDR3 DNA follows: TGTGCCAGCAGTTACGGGGGGTACCAAGAGACCCAGTACTTC. This gives the protein CASSYGGYQETQYF.